This T cell receptor beta chain stems from a study of shared clonotypes between healthy human individuals. Overall study results and limits: Clonotypes which were not shared had lower generation probabilities than clonotypes that all four donors shared. Naive subsets tended to show greater estimated richness than memory subsets.

The data were produced by immunoSEQ multiplex PCR, yet TCRdb's version contains in-frame clones alone and is incomplete. Among roughly 2.1 million clones, under 95% were seen once, and the ten largest hold roughly 1.8%. In regard to this clone: Its antigen is not known.

Naive CD8 isolation took CD45RO-negative cells positively selected for CCR7 and excluded terminally differentiated effector memory CD45RA+ cells. Trimming stripped 6 bases from V and 2 bases from J, with 17 bases between. Germline assignment: CDR1 ENHRY and CDR2 SYGVKD. This CDR3 is 16 amino acids long. The clonotype comes from a man between 18 and 35 years old in good health. Some clones in this sample may be carry-over from other donors' samples. The chain joins TRBV10-3 to TRBJ2-1; possible D gene TRBD2, 6 bases. The sequencing sample was made of naive CD8+ T cells from PBMCs. The DNA of the CDR3 is TGTGCCATCAGGGGCCCCGTAGCGGCCACCTACAATGAGCAGTTCTTC. As protein: CAIRGPVAATYNEQFF.